This T cell receptor (beta chain) is drawn from a study of CD8 T cells in Susac syndrome. When the RNA was reverse transcribed, random hexamers were used with an input of roughly 0.45 to 1 ug. Each CDR3 protein is one row after TCRdb ran MiXCR on the immunoSEQ multiplex PCR reads. The repertoire holds fewer than 200,000 distinct CDR3 sequences, 94% seen once, with more than 0.095% in the top ten. The TCR originated in a human donor with Susac syndrome. The sequenced sample was CD4+ T cells from PBMCs.

In nucleotides, the CDR3 is TGTGCCAGCAGTTTAAAGGGGACAGGGTACTACGAGCAGTACTTC. Translation gives CASSLKGTGYYEQYF. This chain links TRBV27 with TRBJ2-7, with 9 bases aligning to TRBD1. This CDR3 contains 15 residues. The V and J ends lost 2 bases and 3 bases, in that order; junction bases with no gene match: 5. Germline assignment: CDR1 MNHEY and CDR2 SMNVEV (reference sequence).